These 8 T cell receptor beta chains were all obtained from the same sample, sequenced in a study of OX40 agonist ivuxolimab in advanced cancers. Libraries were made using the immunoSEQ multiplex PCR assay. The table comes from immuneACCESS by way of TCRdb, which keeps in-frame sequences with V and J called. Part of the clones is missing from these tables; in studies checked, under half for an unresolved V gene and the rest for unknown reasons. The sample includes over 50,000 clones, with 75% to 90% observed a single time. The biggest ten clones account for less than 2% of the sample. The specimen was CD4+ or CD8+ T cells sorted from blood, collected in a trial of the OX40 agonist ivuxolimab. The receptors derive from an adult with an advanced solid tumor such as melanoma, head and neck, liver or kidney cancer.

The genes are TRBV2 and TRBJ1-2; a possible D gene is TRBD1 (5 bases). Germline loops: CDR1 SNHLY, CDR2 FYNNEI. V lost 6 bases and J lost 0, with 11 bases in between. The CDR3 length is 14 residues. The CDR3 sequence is CASSSGTANYGYTF. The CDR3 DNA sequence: TGTGCCAGCAGCTCCGGGACCGCTAACTATGGCTACACCTTC.

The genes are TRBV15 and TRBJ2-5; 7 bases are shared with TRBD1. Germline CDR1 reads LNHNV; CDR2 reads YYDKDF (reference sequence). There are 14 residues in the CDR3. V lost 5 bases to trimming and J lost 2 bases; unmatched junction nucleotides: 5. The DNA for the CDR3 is TGTGCCACCAGCGGGGGACAGCAGCAAGAGACCCAGTACTTC. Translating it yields CATSGGQQQETQYF.

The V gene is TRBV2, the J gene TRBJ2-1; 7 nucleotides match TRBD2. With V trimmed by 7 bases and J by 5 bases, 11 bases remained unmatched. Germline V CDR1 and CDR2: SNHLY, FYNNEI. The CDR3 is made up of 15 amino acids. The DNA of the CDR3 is TGTGCCAGCAAGGATTGGACTAGAGGTGACAATGAGCAGTTCTTC. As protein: CASKDWTRGDNEQFF.

Here the CDR3 DNA reads TGTGCCAGCTCACCAGGACCTCCCATGGATGGTTACGCTGAAGCTTTCTTT. Translating it yields CASSPGPPMDGYAEAFF. The chain joins TRBV18 to TRBJ1-1; D is ambiguous. The CDR3 runs to 17 residues. In germline, CDR1 is KGHSH, CDR2 LQKENI. V was cut by 2 bases and J by 6 bases, with 22 bases left in between.

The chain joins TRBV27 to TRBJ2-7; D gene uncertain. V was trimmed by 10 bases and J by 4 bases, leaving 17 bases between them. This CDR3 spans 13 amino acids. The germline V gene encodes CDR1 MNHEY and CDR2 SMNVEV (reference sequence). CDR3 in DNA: TGTGCCACCTCCGAGGCGGTTCGGTACGAGCAGTACTTC. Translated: CATSEAVRYEQYF.

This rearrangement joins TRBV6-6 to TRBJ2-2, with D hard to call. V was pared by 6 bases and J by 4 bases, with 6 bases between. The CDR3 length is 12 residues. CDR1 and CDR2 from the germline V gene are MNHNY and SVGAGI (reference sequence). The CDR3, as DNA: TGTGCCAGCAGGATCACCACCGGGGAGCTGTTTTTT. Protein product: CASRITTGELFF.

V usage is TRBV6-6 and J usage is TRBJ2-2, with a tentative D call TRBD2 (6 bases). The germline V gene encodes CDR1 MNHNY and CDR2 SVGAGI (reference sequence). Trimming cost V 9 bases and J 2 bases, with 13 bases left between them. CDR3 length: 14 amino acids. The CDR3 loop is CASFSRGNTGELFF. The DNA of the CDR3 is TGTGCCAGTTTCTCGCGGGGAAACACCGGGGAGCTGTTTTTT.

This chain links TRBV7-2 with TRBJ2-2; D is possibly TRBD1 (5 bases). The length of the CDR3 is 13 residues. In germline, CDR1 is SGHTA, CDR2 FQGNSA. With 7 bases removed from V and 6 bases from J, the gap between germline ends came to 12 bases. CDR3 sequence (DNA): TGTGCCAGCAATTCAGGGTCGGCCGGGGAGCTGTTTTTT. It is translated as CASNSGSAGELFF.